A selection of T cell receptor beta chains follows, all from one sample in a study of early T cells in non-severe SARS-CoV-2 infection. In TCRdb, the 5' RACE reads were re-called with MiXCR into one record per CDR3 protein. The data contain more than 45,000 distinct CDR3 sequences, over 10% of them singletons. Material: whole blood. These receptors were obtained from an adult who was a healthcare worker with PCR-confirmed SARS-CoV-2 infection or an uninfected control (not recorded which). Each CDR3 is given with its conserved first and last residue. Fields, in order: D gene, J gene, V gene, clone size, CDR3 protein, CDR3 DNA. D genes are given only for firm matches. Where a row states a size, it is once, few, many or the class of an expanded clone; other rows omit it.

d_gene: -; j_gene: TRBJ2-7; v_gene: TRBV7-9; abundance: many; CDR3aa: CASSITGITYEQYF; CDR3nt: TGTGCCAGCAGCATAACCGGGATTACCTACGAGCAGTACTTC
d_gene: TRBD2; j_gene: TRBJ2-1; v_gene: TRBV25-1; abundance: many; CDR3aa: CASSEGTSSGNEQFF; CDR3nt: TGTGCCAGCAGTGAAGGGACTAGCTCGGGTAATGAGCAGTTCTTC
d_gene: TRBD1; j_gene: TRBJ1-4; v_gene: TRBV20-1; abundance: -; CDR3aa: CSARKRQGSEKLFF; CDR3nt: TGCAGTGCTAGGAAGAGACAGGGCAGTGAAAAACTGTTTTTT
d_gene: TRBD1; j_gene: TRBJ2-5; v_gene: TRBV9; abundance: few; CDR3aa: CASSVAGTGEETQYF; CDR3nt: TGTGCCAGCAGCGTAGCGGGGACAGGGGAAGAGACCCAGTACTTC
d_gene: -; j_gene: TRBJ2-7; v_gene: TRBV5-4; abundance: -; CDR3aa: CASSLDRDSFGEQYF; CDR3nt: TGTGCCAGCAGCTTGGACCGGGACTCTTTTGGCGAGCAGTACTTC
d_gene: TRBD1; j_gene: TRBJ1-1; v_gene: TRBV4-1; abundance: -; CDR3aa: CASSWGQGATEAFF; CDR3nt: TGCGCCAGCAGCTGGGGACAGGGGGCCACTGAAGCTTTCTTT
d_gene: -; j_gene: TRBJ2-3; v_gene: TRBV7-2; abundance: -; CDR3aa: CASSLSWNTADTQYF; CDR3nt: TGTGCCAGCAGCTTATCTTGGAATACTGCAGATACGCAGTATTTT
d_gene: -; j_gene: TRBJ2-7; v_gene: TRBV28; abundance: few; CDR3aa: CASSFVTDGSYEQYF; CDR3nt: TGTGCCAGCAGTTTCGTTACAGATGGATCCTACGAGCAGTACTTC
d_gene: -; j_gene: TRBJ2-7; v_gene: TRBV19; abundance: many; CDR3aa: CASSIKGRSYEQYF; CDR3nt: TGTGCCAGTAGTATAAAGGGACGTAGCTACGAGCAGTACTTC
d_gene: -; j_gene: TRBJ2-1; v_gene: TRBV9; abundance: many; CDR3aa: CASSVGGDEQFF; CDR3nt: TGTGCCAGCAGCGTAGGGGGAGATGAGCAGTTCTTC
d_gene: TRBD1; j_gene: TRBJ2-5; v_gene: TRBV29-1; abundance: few; CDR3aa: CSVEDPDRGETQYF; CDR3nt: TGCAGCGTTGAAGACCCGGACAGGGGAGAGACCCAGTACTTC
d_gene: -; j_gene: TRBJ2-3; v_gene: TRBV28; abundance: -; CDR3aa: CASSFTETSTDTQYF; CDR3nt: TGTGCCAGCAGCTTCACAGAGACTAGCACAGATACGCAGTATTTT
d_gene: -; j_gene: TRBJ2-3; v_gene: TRBV3-1; abundance: many; CDR3aa: CASSQDQDSTDTQYF; CDR3nt: TGTGCCAGCAGCCAAGATCAGGACAGCACAGATACGCAGTATTTT
d_gene: -; j_gene: TRBJ1-4; v_gene: TRBV4-1; abundance: -; CDR3aa: CASSQARRIEKLFF; CDR3nt: TGCGCCAGCAGCCAAGCGCGCAGGATTGAAAAACTGTTTTTT
d_gene: TRBD1; j_gene: TRBJ1-6; v_gene: TRBV7-6; abundance: many; CDR3aa: CASRRRDRGESPLHF; CDR3nt: TGTGCCAGCAGACGAAGAGACAGGGGGGAATCACCCCTCCACTTT
d_gene: -; j_gene: TRBJ2-1; v_gene: TRBV2; abundance: many; CDR3aa: CATGGGGNEQFF; CDR3nt: TGTGCCACCGGAGGGGGTGGAAATGAGCAGTTCTTC
d_gene: -; j_gene: TRBJ2-1; v_gene: TRBV29-1; abundance: many; CDR3aa: CSVEAGVRNEQFF; CDR3nt: TGCAGCGTTGAAGCGGGAGTAAGAAATGAGCAGTTCTTC
d_gene: TRBD1; j_gene: TRBJ1-2; v_gene: TRBV27; abundance: many; CDR3aa: CASSHGQDYGYTF; CDR3nt: TGTGCCAGCAGTCACGGACAGGACTATGGCTACACCTTC
d_gene: TRBD2; j_gene: TRBJ2-1; v_gene: TRBV11-1; abundance: many; CDR3aa: CASSFSGRGQFF; CDR3nt: TGTGCCAGCAGCTTTAGCGGGAGGGGGCAGTTCTTC
d_gene: TRBD1; j_gene: TRBJ2-2; v_gene: TRBV5-5; abundance: many; CDR3aa: CASSLIPGQTNTGELFF; CDR3nt: TGTGCCAGCAGCTTAATACCGGGACAGACGAACACCGGGGAGCTGTTTTTT
d_gene: -; j_gene: TRBJ2-1; v_gene: TRBV6-5; abundance: -; CDR3aa: CASRQPGQSRGEQFF; CDR3nt: TGTGCCAGCAGGCAACCGGGGCAGAGTAGGGGTGAGCAGTTCTTC
d_gene: -; j_gene: TRBJ2-3; v_gene: TRBV30; abundance: many; CDR3aa: CAWGAREPLSTDTQYF; CDR3nt: TGTGCCTGGGGGGCCCGAGAGCCCCTCAGCACAGATACGCAGTATTTT
d_gene: -; j_gene: TRBJ1-2; v_gene: TRBV6-1; abundance: once; CDR3aa: CASSARNNYGYTF; CDR3nt: TGTGCCAGCAGTGCCAGGAATAACTATGGCTACACCTTC